This note documents a single TCR beta chain sequence. Using immunoSEQ multiplex PCR, the repertoire was profiled, and TCRdb retains in-frame clones only, with some absent. The sample comprises roughly 240,000 clones, around four fifths of which are singletons, and 4.6% rests with the top ten. The data were obtained in a study of blood T cell repertoires in COVID-19. The V end lost 1 base, the J end lost 6 bases, and 10 bases lay between the germline ends. In germline, CDR1 is LNHDA, CDR2 SQIVND (reference sequence). The CDR3 runs to 14 residues. The clonotype was recovered from a man in his sixties who had recovered from COVID-19. The sequenced sample consisted of peripheral blood. The V and J genes are TRBV19 and TRBJ1-5, with no clear D. This chain's CDR3 is CASSIGGSAQPQHF. Written as DNA, the CDR3 is TGTGCCAGTAGTATAGGAGGGAGTGCTCAGCCCCAGCATTTT.